These 30 T cell receptor beta chains were sequenced from one sample in a study of technical replicates of blood from a handful of donors. The protocol was immunoSEQ multiplex PCR, while the TCRdb copy is restricted to in-frame clones and leaves out a portion. The sample comprises around 80,000 clones, 95% to 98% of which are singletons, and approximately 0.21% rests with the top ten. Material for sequencing was T cells isolated from PBMCs. Receptor source: a human donor in good health.

The CDR3 is CASSITGTQPQHF. For the CDR3, the DNA is TGTGCCAGCAGCATAACAGGCACCCAGCCCCAGCATTTT. The chain couples TRBV6-5 to TRBJ1-5; D might be TRBD1 (5 bases). This CDR3 region has 13 residues. Germline CDR1 reads MNHEY; CDR2 reads SVGAGI. Trimming shortened V by 6 bases and J by 7 bases, and 13 bases separated the two germline ends.

The gene calls are TRBV10-3 and TRBJ2-3, with D perhaps TRBD2 (5 bases). The CDR3 length is 16 residues. The germline gives CDR1 ENHRY, CDR2 SYGVKD. V was cut by 2 bases and J by 2 bases, with 14 bases left in between. CDR3 DNA: TGTGCCATCAGTGAGGCGGGCCGAGAACCCACAGATACGCAGTATTTT. As protein: CAISEAGREPTDTQYF.

This rearrangement joins TRBV11-1 to TRBJ2-7; D may be TRBD2 (6 bases). Per the germline V gene, CDR1 is SGHAT and CDR2 is FQDESV (reference sequence). Trimming took off 6 bases at V and 0 bases at J, with 9 bases between the two ends. There are 13 residues in the CDR3. This CDR3 reads CASSWEDSYEQYF. In DNA form, the CDR3 reads TGTGCCAGCAGTTGGGAGGACTCCTACGAGCAGTACTTC.

This chain joins TRBV18 and TRBJ2-1, with 13 positions matching TRBD2. V lost 1 base, J lost 0 bases, and 12 bases stayed unmatched. Germline values: CDR1 KGHSH, CDR2 LQKENI. This CDR3 region has 21 residues. The CDR3 DNA follows: TGTGCCAGCTCACCACTCACTGGACTAGCGGGAGCGACCAGCTCCTACAATGAGCAGTTCTTC. This translates into CASSPLTGLAGATSSYNEQFF.

This chain links TRBV7-9 with TRBJ2-2, with a tentative D call TRBD2 (6 bases). The germline V gene encodes CDR1 SEHNR and CDR2 FQNEAQ (reference sequence). With 5 bases removed from V and 4 bases from J, the gap between germline ends came to 11 bases. The CDR3 totals 14 residues. For the CDR3, the DNA is TGTGCCAGCAGCCCCGGGACTGCCACCGGGGAGCTGTTTTTT. Protein product: CASSPGTATGELFF.

This chain uses TRBV15 with TRBJ2-1; no clear D. The V gene's germline CDR1 is LNHNV and CDR2 YYDKDF (reference sequence). V lost 0 bases, J lost 3 bases, and 15 bases lay in between. This CDR3 spans 17 amino acids. The CDR3 DNA follows: TGTGCCACCAGCAGAGATCGAGGTATTGCCAGCTACAATGAGCAGTTCTTC. It specifies CATSRDRGIASYNEQFF.

This clone appeared a single time. The rearrangement joins TRBV13 to TRBJ2-1; the match to TRBD2 covers 8 bases. V lost 5 bases, J lost 8 bases, and 11 bases stayed unmatched. Germline CDR1 and CDR2: PRHDT and FYEKMQ (reference sequence). This CDR3 is 15 amino acids long. The CDR3 DNA reads TGTGCCAGCAGCCCCTGGGTAGCGGGAAAGGATGAGCAGTTCTTC. Amino acid sequence: CASSPWVAGKDEQFF.

The chain is built from TRBV11-2 and TRBJ2-3, with TRBD2 identical over 10 bases. The germline CDR1 and CDR2 sequences are SGHAT and FQNNGV. V lost 5 bases to trimming and J lost 5 bases; unmatched junction nucleotides: 10. The CDR3 runs to 16 residues. The CDR3 loop reads CASSLGSLAGRDTQYF. The CDR3 coding sequence is TGTGCCAGCAGCCTAGGGTCACTAGCGGGACGAGATACGCAGTATTTT.

The V and J genes are TRBV27 and TRBJ2-3; 8 bases map to TRBD1. The CDR3 covers 16 residues. V lost 5 bases, J lost 1 base, and 8 bases stayed unmatched. The germline V gene encodes CDR1 MNHEY and CDR2 SMNVEV (reference sequence). CDR3 region: CASSQGTGRGTDTQYF. Here the CDR3 DNA reads TGTGCCAGCAGTCAGGGGACAGGACGGGGCACAGATACGCAGTATTTT.

The V and J genes are TRBV7-9 and TRBJ1-2, with D perhaps matching TRBD1 (5 bases). Trimming took off 5 bases at V and 0 bases at J, with 13 bases between the two ends. CDR1 and CDR2 (germline): SEHNR, FQNEAQ (reference sequence). CDR3 size: 15 residues. The CDR3 bases are TGTGCCAGCAGCCAAACCACGACAGCTAACTATGGCTACACCTTC. Protein sequence: CASSQTTTANYGYTF.

The V gene is TRBV18, the J gene TRBJ2-7; D ambiguous. With 6 bases removed from V and 3 bases from J, the gap between germline ends came to 18 bases. Looked up from germline, CDR1 is KGHSH and CDR2 is LQKENI. The CDR3 length is 15 residues. The CDR3 region is CASSPVGRSLYEQYF. The CDR3 DNA reads as TGTGCCAGCTCCCCGGTGGGTCGGAGCCTCTACGAGCAGTACTTC. Together with reference TRBV18 and TRBJ2-7, the CDR3 gives the full variable domain: NAGVMQNPRHLVRRRGQEARLRCSPMKGHSHVYWYRQLPEEGLKFMVYLQKENIIDESGMPKERFSAEFPKEGPSILRIQQVVRGDSAAYFCASSPVGRSLYEQYFGPGTRLTVT.

This sequence joins TRBV7-9 and TRBJ2-3, with 14 bases aligning to TRBD2. With V trimmed by 5 bases and J by 5 bases, 12 bases remained unmatched. The CDR3 is made up of 18 amino acids. Germline values: CDR1 SEHNR, CDR2 FQNEAQ (reference sequence). The CDR3 DNA follows: TGTGCCAGCAGCGAGGGACTAGCGGGAGTTCTAGGTGGAGATACGCAGTATTTT. It specifies CASSEGLAGVLGGDTQYF.

The V call is TRBV29-1, the J call TRBJ2-1; 11 nucleotides match TRBD2. With V trimmed by 0 bases and J by 1 base, 8 bases remained unmatched. The CDR3 has 18 residues. Germline CDR1 and CDR2: SQVTM and ANQGSEA. The CDR3 DNA reads TGCAGCGTTGAAGATCCCACTAGCGGGAGCGAATCCTACAATGAGCAGTTCTTC. It is translated as CSVEDPTSGSESYNEQFF.

This chain joins TRBV5-1 and TRBJ2-1, with 10 bases identical to TRBD2. This CDR3 contains 17 residues. Trimming cost V 1 base and J 7 bases; bases outside gene matches: 11. The V gene's germline CDR1 is SGHRS and CDR2 YFSETQ. DNA of the CDR3: TGCGCCAGCAGCTTGTCCATACGTCTAGCGGGAGTAAATGAGCAGTTCTTC. It specifies CASSLSIRLAGVNEQFF.

This chain joins TRBV7-6 and TRBJ2-1, with 8 bases aligning to TRBD1. Per germline, CDR1 SGHVS and CDR2 FNYEAQ. V lost 6 bases, J lost 8 bases, and 3 bases stayed unmatched. The CDR3 totals 12 residues. This CDR3 reads CASRATGDEQFF. CDR3 nucleotide sequence: TGTGCCAGCAGGGCGACAGGGGATGAGCAGTTCTTC.

CDR3 sequence reads: CASSLISGSRDEQYF. CDR3 sequence (DNA): TGTGCCAGCAGTCTTATTAGCGGGAGTCGCGACGAGCAGTACTTC. The chain combines TRBV6-5 with TRBJ2-7; 9 nucleotides line up with TRBD2. V lost 5 bases to trimming and J lost 5 bases; unmatched junction nucleotides: 10. The CDR3 runs to 15 residues. Germline CDR1 reads MNHEY; CDR2 reads SVGAGI.

The gene calls are TRBV5-4 and TRBJ2-7; the match to TRBD2 covers 9 bases. The CDR3 consists of 14 residues. The V gene end was trimmed by 1 base and the J gene end by 2 bases; junction bases not matched to a gene: 1. Germline CDR1 reads SGHNT; CDR2 reads YYREEE (reference sequence). The CDR3 region has the DNA TGTGCCAGCAGCTTGACTAGCGGGCCCTACGAGCAGTACTTC. Translation gives CASSLTSGPYEQYF.

The CDR3 is CASSVGGNTEAFF. CDR3 DNA sequence: TGTGCCAGTAGTGTCGGGGGGAACACTGAAGCTTTCTTT. The gene calls are TRBV19 and TRBJ1-1, with D perhaps matching TRBD1 (5 bases). Trimming cost V 5 bases and J 1 base, with 8 bases left between them. The germline V gene encodes CDR1 LNHDA and CDR2 SQIVND (reference sequence). This CDR3 has 13 amino acids.

Only one count was recorded for this clone. The chain uses TRBV30 and TRBJ2-7, with TRBD1 identical over 10 bases. Germline V gene lookup returns CDR1 GTSNPN and CDR2 SVGIG (reference sequence). J lost 5 bases, V lost 5 bases, and 3 bases had no gene match. The CDR3 totals 12 residues. The DNA of the CDR3 is TGTGCCTGGGGACAGGGGGGGGACGAGCAGTACTTC. Encoded protein: CAWGQGGDEQYF.

This clone was picked up one time. The genes are TRBV28 and TRBJ2-7, with D perhaps matching TRBD2 (6 bases). CDR1 and CDR2 from the germline V gene are MDHEN and SYDVKM. This CDR3 spans 15 amino acids. The V gene lost 5 bases and the J gene lost 7 bases, with 21 bases spanning the gap. This CDR3 is CASSPRGLPLWEQYF. The CDR3 DNA reads TGTGCCAGCAGTCCTAGGGGACTGCCCCTATGGGAGCAGTACTTC. Supplemented by reference TRBV28 and TRBJ2-7, the full variable domain reads DVKVTQSSRYLVKRTGEKVFLECVQDMDHENMFWYRQDPGLGLRLIYFSYDVKMKEKGDIPEGYSVSREKKERFSLILESASTNQTSMYLCASSPRGLPLWEQYFGPGTRLTVT.

The chain has TRBV27 and TRBJ1-1; perhaps TRBD1 as D (5 bases). CDR1 and CDR2 from the germline V gene are MNHEY and SMNVEV (reference sequence). V lost 4 bases to trimming and J lost 1 base, with 13 bases between them. The CDR3 extends over 15 amino acids. CDR3 sequence: CASSSPSGGNTEAFF. The DNA for the CDR3 is TGTGCCAGCAGTTCACCCTCGGGGGGGAACACTGAAGCTTTCTTT.

The V gene is TRBV11-3, the J gene TRBJ2-7, with TRBD1 matching over 9 bases. This CDR3 is 16 amino acids long. J was trimmed by 5 bases and V by 5 bases; bases with no gene match: 13. Looked up from germline, CDR1 is SGHNT and CDR2 is YENEEA. Here the CDR3 DNA reads TGTGCCAGCAGCCCTTCCCGGGACAGGGTGATCAACGAGCAGTACTTC. Translating it yields CASSPSRDRVINEQYF.

The chain uses TRBV7-2 and TRBJ1-3, with D tentatively TRBD1 (6 bases). Trimming shortened V by 5 bases and J by 0 bases, and 14 bases separated the two germline ends. This CDR3 is built from 16 residues. The germline CDR1 and CDR2 sequences are SGHTA and FQGNSA. The CDR3 reads CASSPSRTASGNTIYF. Here the CDR3 DNA reads TGTGCCAGCAGCCCCTCGCGGACAGCCTCTGGAAACACCATATATTTT.

This chain links TRBV28 with TRBJ1-4; 10 bases are a match to TRBD1. V lost 3 bases, J lost 10 bases, and 11 bases stayed unmatched. Germline assignment: CDR1 MDHEN and CDR2 SYDVKM. The CDR3 consists of 16 residues. The CDR3 sequence: CASSFLSTGGIRKLFF. CDR3 bases: TGTGCCAGCAGTTTCCTATCGACAGGGGGCATAAGAAAACTGTTTTTT.

The chain joins TRBV6-5 to TRBJ2-3; no definite D call. Trimming removed 2 bases from V and 11 bases from J, with 8 bases in between. Germline V lookup: CDR1 MNHEY, CDR2 SVGAGI. This CDR3 is built from 11 residues. The CDR3 coding sequence is TGTGCCAGCAGTTACGGCGCTAGGCAGTATTTT. This translates into CASSYGARQYF.

This sequence joins TRBV5-8 and TRBJ2-7, with 8 nucleotides matching TRBD2. From germline, CDR1 is SGHTS and CDR2 YDEGEE. The CDR3 loop spans 13 amino acids. Germline trimming cut 4 bases from V and 6 bases from J; bases unmatched to any gene: 6. CDR3 coding DNA: TGTGCCAGCAGCACCGGACTAGCATCCGAGCAGTACTTC. It yields the protein CASSTGLASEQYF.

The chain carries TRBV2 and TRBJ2-2, with D tentatively TRBD2 (6 bases). Trimming left V 6 bases short and J 0 bases short, with 8 bases between. CDR1 and CDR2 from the germline V gene are SNHLY and FYNNEI. The CDR3 length is 14 residues. This CDR3 is CASSWGANTGELFF. CDR3 sequence (DNA): TGTGCCAGCAGCTGGGGGGCGAACACCGGGGAGCTGTTTTTT. The full variable domain, with the rest looked up from reference TRBV2 and TRBJ2-2, is EPEVTQTPSHQVTQMGQEVILRCVPISNHLYFYWYRQILGQKVEFLVSFYNNEISEKSEIFDDQFSVERPDGSNFTLKIRSTKLEDSAMYFCASSWGANTGELFFGEGSRLTVL.

This chain connects TRBV9 to TRBJ2-7; 7 bases agree with TRBD2. J was trimmed by 2 bases and V by 4 bases; bases with no gene match: 6. This CDR3 has 14 amino acids. Germline assignment: CDR1 SGDLS and CDR2 YYNGEE. In DNA, the CDR3 is TGTGCCAGCAGCAGCGGGACGGGCACCTACGAGCAGTACTTC. It encodes CASSSGTGTYEQYF.

CDR3 sequence: CASSQVSGFPGELFF. CDR3 nucleotides: TGCGCCAGCAGCCAAGTAAGCGGTTTCCCCGGGGAGCTGTTTTTT. The rearrangement joins TRBV4-1 to TRBJ2-2, with D perhaps TRBD2 (5 bases). The CDR3 covers 15 residues. V was clipped by 1 base and J by 6 bases, with 12 bases between them. The V gene's germline CDR1 is MGHRA and CDR2 YSYEKL.

The chain carries TRBV7-3 and TRBJ2-3; tentative D call: TRBD2 (5 bases). This CDR3 region has 15 residues. The V end lost 5 bases, the J end lost 6 bases, and 18 bases lay between the germline ends. From germline, CDR1 is SGHTA and CDR2 FQGTGA. The CDR3 nucleotides read TGTGCCAGCAGCACCCGTGTGGGAGCAACGGATACGCAGTATTTT. As protein: CASSTRVGATDTQYF.